These 29 T cell receptor beta chains were sequenced from one sample in a study of blood T cell repertoires in COVID-19. This table comes from immunoSEQ multiplex PCR, and its TCRdb copy is limited to in-frame clones, with some not included. This table has about 85,000 clones, around 90% appearing once. The sequenced sample consisted of peripheral blood. The receptors stem from a woman at least 80 years old with active or convalescent COVID-19.

The V call is TRBV7-6, the J call TRBJ2-1, with 12 bases aligning to TRBD1. CDR3 size: 14 residues. Germline V lookup: CDR1 SGHVS, CDR2 FNYEAQ. After removal of 4 bases from V and 10 bases from J, the junction contained 5 bases not matched to a gene. The CDR3 here is CASSSGTGGIEQFF. The CDR3 DNA reads TGTGCCAGCAGCTCCGGGACAGGGGGCATCGAGCAGTTCTTC.

This clone was counted a single time. This chain links TRBV12-3 or TRBV12-4 with TRBJ1-1; D is possibly TRBD1 (5 bases). This CDR3 has 13 amino acids. Trimming removed 6 bases from V and 5 bases from J, with 13 bases in between. CDR3 region: CASRMQGGTEAFF. The CDR3 coding sequence is TGTGCCAGCAGAATGCAGGGTGGAACTGAAGCTTTCTTT.

This chain connects TRBV9 to TRBJ1-1; D is undetermined. Germline-derived CDR1 and CDR2 are SGDLS and YYNGEE. Trimming took off 1 base at V and 4 bases at J, with 8 bases between the two ends. This CDR3 is 13 amino acids long. The CDR3 DNA reads as TGTGCCAGCAGCGTAACGTCAGGCACTGAAGCTTTCTTT. This sequence encodes CASSVTSGTEAFF.

This clone was observed a single time. The rearrangement links TRBV7-2 to TRBJ2-1; 9 bases agree with TRBD1. Germline V CDR1 and CDR2: SGHTA, FQGNSA. J gave up 3 bases and V 0 bases, and 15 bases lay outside the gene matches. The CDR3 contains 20 residues. DNA of the CDR3: TGTGCCAGCAGCTTAGCCCCCCAAACTTTGACAGGGGGGTACTACAATGAGCAGTTCTTC. Translation gives CASSLAPQTLTGGYYNEQFF. Complete variable domain (other parts from reference TRBV7-2 and TRBJ2-1): GAGVSQSPSNKVTEKGKDVELRCDPISGHTALYWYRQSLGQGLEFLIYFQGNSAPDKSGLPSDRFSAERTGGSVSTLTIQRTQQEDSAVYLCASSLAPQTLTGGYYNEQFFGPGTRLTVL.

The gene calls are TRBV11-2 and TRBJ2-5; weak D call: TRBD1 (5 bases). CDR3 size: 13 residues. V gave up 5 bases and J gave up 4 bases, with 11 bases separating them. The germline CDR1 and CDR2 sequences are SGHAT and FQNNGV. The CDR3 coding sequence is TGTGCCAGCAGCCGTGGGGCAGGAGAGACCCAGTACTTC. As protein: CASSRGAGETQYF.

This clone was counted once. The rearrangement uses TRBV19 and TRBJ2-6; 7 positions agree with TRBD2. The J segment lost 1 base and the V segment lost 7 bases, leaving 10 bases of the junction unmatched. Per the germline V gene, CDR1 is LNHDA and CDR2 is SQIVND (reference sequence). The CDR3 spans 17 residues. Written as DNA, the CDR3 is TGTGCCAGTAACACGGGAGGATGGGTTTCTGGGGCCAACGTCCTGACTTTC. It translates to CASNTGGWVSGANVLTF.

This chain links TRBV19 with TRBJ1-5, with TRBD1 matching 10 bases. The CDR3 runs 17 residues. The trim removed 6 bases at V and 0 bases at J, leaving 8 bases unmatched. Germline V CDR1 and CDR2: LNHDA, SQIVND (reference sequence). CDR3 coding DNA: TGTGCCAGTAGAACCACCGGGACAGGGGTTAGCAATCAGCCCCAGCATTTT. It translates to CASRTTGTGVSNQPQHF.

J is TRBJ2-2 and V is TRBV6-5; perhaps TRBD1 as D (5 bases). Trimming pared 7 bases from V and 4 bases from J, leaving 16 bases between. The germline V gene encodes CDR1 MNHEY and CDR2 SVGAGI. The CDR3 has 15 residues. In nucleotides, the CDR3 is TGTGCCAGCACCCAACGTGGGGCACTCACCGGGGAGCTGTTTTTT. Amino acid sequence: CASTQRGALTGELFF.

This clone is a singleton in its sample. The J gene is TRBJ1-6, the V gene TRBV27; D is uncertain. The CDR3 has 14 amino acids. V shed 1 base and J shed 5 bases, with 6 bases lying between them. Germline CDR1 MNHEY, CDR2 SMNVEV (reference sequence). For the CDR3, the DNA is TGTGCCAGCAGTTTATGGGAGAATAATTCACCCCTCCACTTT. The encoded protein is CASSLWENNSPLHF.

The J gene is TRBJ2-7, the V gene TRBV9; TRBD1 matches 8 bases. Germline V gene data show CDR1 as SGDLS and CDR2 as YYNGEE. The CDR3 totals 16 residues. The V gene end was trimmed by 5 bases and the J gene end by 7 bases; junction bases not matched to a gene: 17. The CDR3 coding sequence is TGTGCCAGCAGTCGCCTAAGTAGGGCAGGGGGCGATGAGCAGTACTTC. This translates into CASSRLSRAGGDEQYF.

The chain joins TRBV4-2 to TRBJ1-1; D may be TRBD1 (6 bases). The CDR3 runs 16 residues. Germline V gene lookup returns CDR1 LGHNA and CDR2 YNFKEQ. The ends were cut back, 1 base at V and 1 base at J, with 13 bases in the middle. This CDR3 is CASSQAGGRGNTEAFF. CDR3 nucleotides: TGTGCCAGCAGCCAAGCTGGTGGCAGGGGGAACACTGAAGCTTTCTTT.

CDR3 coding DNA: TGTGCCAGCAGCCCCTTAGCAAGCAGGGCAAGCACAGATACGCAGTATTTT. Translation gives CASSPLASRASTDTQYF. The chain is built from TRBV7-9 and TRBJ2-3; TRBD1 might be the D (5 bases). Trimming removed 5 bases at V and 0 bases at J, with 18 bases between. The germline CDR1 and CDR2 sequences are SEHNR and FQNEAQ (reference sequence). The CDR3 runs 17 residues.

This clone was seen only once. This sequence joins TRBV19 and TRBJ1-1; tentatively, D is TRBD1 (6 bases). This CDR3 is built from 16 residues. V lost 7 bases and J 2 bases, leaving 20 bases between the germline ends. Germline V CDR1 and CDR2: LNHDA, SQIVND (reference sequence). DNA of the CDR3: TGTGCCAGTAATGTCAGGGCGGGGGGCTTAAACACTGAAGCTTTCTTT. The encoded protein is CASNVRAGGLNTEAFF.

The chain has TRBV27 and TRBJ1-5; no definite D call. Germline CDR1 is MNHEY and CDR2 is SMNVEV (reference sequence). The ends were cut back, 8 bases at V and 0 bases at J, with 11 bases in the middle. This CDR3 is 14 amino acids long. The CDR3 nucleotides read TGTGCCAGCTCTGAGAGGGTTAGCAATCAGCCCCAGCATTTT. Protein: CASSERVSNQPQHF.

The chain uses TRBV28 and TRBJ1-4, with TRBD1 matching over 10 bases. CDR3 length: 16 residues. The ends lost 5 bases at V and 7 bases at J; junction bases unmatched: 10. Per germline, CDR1 MDHEN and CDR2 SYDVKM. The CDR3 DNA follows: TGTGCCAGCAGTCAGACCGGGACAGGGGTGACTGAAAAACTGTTTTTT. It translates to CASSQTGTGVTEKLFF.

The chain has TRBV29-1 and TRBJ1-2; tentatively, D is TRBD1 (5 bases). V lost 0 bases to trimming and J lost 4 bases, with 9 bases between them. The CDR3 contains 13 residues. CDR1 is SQVTM and CDR2 is ANQGSEA in the germline V gene. CDR3 in DNA: TGCAGCGTTGAAGACAGGGAAGGCTATGGCTACACCTTC. This sequence encodes CSVEDREGYGYTF. The full variable domain, in which reference TRBV29-1 and TRBJ1-2 provide the parts outside the CDR3, is SAVISQKPSRDICQRGTSLTIQCQVDSQVTMMFWYRQQPGQSLTLIATANQGSEATYESGFVIDKFPISRPNLTFSTLTVSNMSPEDSSIYLCSVEDREGYGYTFGSGTRLTVV.

This clone came up once. The rearrangement uses TRBV19 and TRBJ2-7; 13 nucleotides match TRBD2. With 5 bases clipped from V and 5 bases from J, the junction kept 9 bases outside the gene matches. From germline, CDR1 is LNHDA and CDR2 SQIVND (reference sequence). The CDR3 contains 16 residues. Here the CDR3 reads CASSLRTSGSRNEQYF. For the CDR3, the DNA is TGTGCCAGTAGTCTCCGGACTAGCGGGAGTCGAAACGAGCAGTACTTC.

The rearrangement uses TRBV7-9 and TRBJ1-5; D remains ambiguous. Germline CDR1 reads SEHNR; CDR2 reads FQNEAQ (reference sequence). Trimming removed 2 bases from V and 5 bases from J, with 7 bases in between. The CDR3 runs to 13 residues. CDR3 loop: CASSLPGDQPQHF. The CDR3 DNA follows: TGTGCCAGCAGCTTACCAGGCGATCAGCCCCAGCATTTT.

The gene calls are TRBV5-1 and TRBJ2-2; D is perhaps TRBD1 (6 bases). V lost 5 bases to trimming and J lost 4 bases, with 18 bases between them. CDR3 size: 16 residues. Germline V gene data show CDR1 as SGHRS and CDR2 as YFSETQ. The chain's CDR3 is CASSAGTLTITGELFF. The CDR3 DNA reads as TGCGCCAGCAGTGCCGGGACACTAACTATCACCGGGGAGCTGTTTTTT. The entire variable domain, with the rest obtained from reference TRBV5-1 and TRBJ2-2, is as follows: KAGVTQTPRYLIKTRGQQVTLSCSPISGHRSVSWYQQTPGQGLQFLFEYFSETQRNKGNFPGRFSGRQFSNSRSEMNVSTLELGDSALYLCASSAGTLTITGELFFGEGSRLTVL.

A remark on this clone: One end of the junction does not line up with germline, which may come from a read error. The chain combines TRBV7-7 with TRBJ2-7; TRBD2 might be the D (5 bases). The CDR3 runs 13 residues. Per germline, CDR1 SSHAT and CDR2 FNYEAQ (reference sequence). The CDR3 coding sequence is TGTGCTAGCAGCTTAGCGCTAGACTACGAGCAGTACTTC. This encodes CASSLALDYEQYF.

The V and J genes are TRBV21-1 and TRBJ2-7; TRBD1, as called in the table, went unchecked against the DNA. TRBV21-1 is a pseudogene. There are 14 residues in the CDR3. This chain's CDR3 is CASIDRGPLREQYF. CDR3 DNA sequence: TGTGCCAGTATAGACAGGGGACCTCTCCGGGAGCAGTACTTC.

The chain has TRBV3-1 (or the pseudogene TRBV3-2) and TRBJ1-5; TRBD1 might be the D (6 bases). Trimming took 0 bases from V and 4 from J, leaving 16 bases between them. This CDR3 comprises 17 residues. Germline V gene lookup returns CDR1 LGHDT and CDR2 YNNKEL (reference sequence). The DNA of the CDR3 is TGTGCCAGCAGCCAAGAAAAATTACAGGGCGGAAATCAGCCCCAGCATTTT. Protein: CASSQEKLQGGNQPQHF.

The gene calls are TRBV19 and TRBJ2-7; possibly TRBD1 for D (5 bases). Germline loops: CDR1 LNHDA, CDR2 SQIVND (reference sequence). V was shortened by 1 base and J by 3 bases, with 13 bases between the two germline ends. The CDR3 is 15 residues long. In nucleotides, the CDR3 is TGTGCCAGTAGTATAGCAGGGCGGCGAAACTACGAGCAGTACTTC. Its protein is CASSIAGRRNYEQYF.

V usage is TRBV5-4 and J usage is TRBJ1-1; 11 bases are shared with TRBD1. The ends lost 0 bases at V and 1 base at J; junction bases unmatched: 5. Germline CDR1 and CDR2: SGHNT and YYREEE (reference sequence). The CDR3 sequence is 17 residues long. DNA of the CDR3: TGTGCCAGCAGCTTGGGTGGACAGGGGGCTCGGAACACTGAAGCTTTCTTT. Protein: CASSLGGQGARNTEAFF.

A remark on this clone: The same CDR3 arises from other DNA sequences in this sample as well. The J gene is TRBJ2-3, the V gene TRBV19; 9 bases map to TRBD2. With 7 bases clipped from V and 3 bases from J, the junction kept 2 bases outside the gene matches. Looked up from germline, CDR1 is LNHDA and CDR2 is SQIVND (reference sequence). The CDR3 totals 13 residues. CDR3 loop: CASTLAGTDTQYF. CDR3 bases: TGTGCCAGTACTCTAGCGGGAACAGATACGCAGTATTTT.

V and J are TRBV4-3 and TRBJ2-1; no clear D gene. The V end lost 1 base, the J end lost 0 bases, and 13 bases lay between the germline ends. The V gene's germline CDR1 is LGHNA and CDR2 YSLEER. This CDR3 has 17 amino acids. The CDR3 sequence: CASSQAVSRSSYNEQFF. The CDR3 nucleotides read TGCGCCAGCAGCCAAGCGGTCAGCCGGAGCTCCTACAATGAGCAGTTCTTC.

The chain uses TRBV30 and TRBJ1-5; D is uncertain. The CDR3 spans 15 residues. Trimming left V 1 base short and J 6 bases short, with 16 bases between. CDR1 and CDR2 (germline): GTSNPN, SVGIG (reference sequence). The CDR3 here is CAWSAGPGGGQPQHF. Written as DNA, the CDR3 is TGTGCCTGGAGTGCCGGCCCGGGAGGAGGTCAGCCCCAGCATTTT.

The chain combines TRBV5-1 with TRBJ2-1; 14 bases map to TRBD2. The V and J ends lost 4 bases and 6 bases, in that order; junction bases with no gene match: 3. This CDR3 region has 15 residues. Germline-derived CDR1 and CDR2 are SGHRS and YFSETQ. CDR3 nucleotides: TGCGCCAGCAGCCACGGGACTAGCGGGAGCAATGAGCAGTTCTTC. Its protein is CASSHGTSGSNEQFF.

This sequence joins TRBV9 and TRBJ1-1, with D possibly TRBD1 on 5 matching bases. From germline, CDR1 is SGDLS and CDR2 YYNGEE. CDR3 length equals 14 residues. The V end lost 0 bases, the J end lost 4 bases, and 10 bases lay between the germline ends. Written as DNA, the CDR3 is TGTGCCAGCAGCGTAGCTTGGGGGGGCACTGAAGCTTTCTTT. Protein: CASSVAWGGTEAFF.